The next 24 T cell receptor beta chains were all read from a single sample in a study of shared clonotypes between healthy human individuals. TCRdb's table, derived via immunoSEQ multiplex PCR, lists solely in-frame clones and lacks some. Of about 1.5 million clones listed, 95% to 99% are singletons. The sample taken for sequencing was naive CD4+ T cells sorted from blood. Subset denoted: CD45RA+ positively selected. The receptor source for this set is a man younger than 45 in good health.

The chain joins TRBV30 to TRBJ2-5; 11 nucleotides match TRBD2. J was trimmed by 5 bases and V by 3 bases; bases with no gene match: 8. The V gene's germline CDR1 is GTSNPN and CDR2 SVGIG (reference sequence). The CDR3 has 15 residues. This CDR3 reads CAWSSRASGRETQYF. The CDR3 DNA sequence: TGTGCCTGGAGCTCCCGGGCTAGCGGGAGGGAGACCCAGTACTTC.

The rearrangement links TRBV28 to TRBJ1-2; D uncertain. Between the trimmed V and J ends, which lost 6 bases and 4 bases, there was a span of 21 bases. The CDR3 consists of 16 residues. From germline, CDR1 is MDHEN and CDR2 SYDVKM. The CDR3 reads CASSVAPISGPYGYTF. The CDR3 DNA reads TGTGCCAGCAGCGTGGCCCCAATCTCCGGACCCTATGGCTACACCTTC.

The rearrangement uses TRBV5-6 and TRBJ2-1; no firm D call. Per germline, CDR1 SGHDT and CDR2 YYEEEE. The CDR3 is 15 amino acids. V was trimmed by 4 bases and J by 6 bases, leaving 17 bases between them. The CDR3 DNA reads as TGTGCCAGCAGCCCGATGACTTTAGCCTTCAATGAGCAGTTCTTC. It specifies CASSPMTLAFNEQFF. Supplemented by reference TRBV5-6 and TRBJ2-1, the full variable domain reads DAGVTQSPTHLIKTRGQQVTLRCSPKSGHDTVSWYQQALGQGPQFIFQYYEEEERQRGNFPDRFSGHQFPNYSSELNVNALLLGDSALYLCASSPMTLAFNEQFFGPGTRLTVL.

V is TRBV7-3 and J is TRBJ2-1; D call uncertain. Germline loops: CDR1 SGHTA, CDR2 FQGTGA. The V and J ends lost 5 bases and 0 bases respectively, with 2 bases between them. This CDR3 region has 12 residues. The CDR3 bases are TGTGCCAGCAGCAACTCCTACAATGAGCAGTTCTTC. Its translation is CASSNSYNEQFF.

The chain carries TRBV28 and TRBJ2-1; 9 bases align to TRBD2. This CDR3 has 15 amino acids. Trimming cost V 2 bases and J 6 bases; bases outside gene matches: 5. The germline gives CDR1 MDHEN, CDR2 SYDVKM. The CDR3 DNA is TGTGCCAGCAGTTTACCGGGCGGGAGGGCCAATGAGCAGTTCTTC. Translating it yields CASSLPGGRANEQFF.

The rearrangement uses TRBV2 and TRBJ2-5; D is possibly TRBD2 (6 bases). This CDR3 spans 14 amino acids. Germline V gives CDR1 SNHLY, CDR2 FYNNEI. V was pared by 11 bases and J by 1 base, with 17 bases between. CDR3 sequence: CASRDGGPQETQYF. The CDR3 nucleotides read TGTGCCTCGCGGGACGGGGGACCCCAAGAGACCCAGTACTTC.

The genes are TRBV18 and TRBJ2-7, with 14 bases matching TRBD2. The CDR3 has 16 residues. Germline trimming cut 3 bases from V and 7 bases from J; bases unmatched to any gene: 8. Germline V gene sequence: CDR1 KGHSH, CDR2 LQKENI. The CDR3 sequence: CASSPMGTSGSGEQYF. The CDR3 DNA reads TGTGCCAGCTCACCCATGGGGACTAGCGGGAGTGGGGAGCAGTACTTC.

A word on this clone: At the DNA level, this CDR3 is encoded by other sequences in the same sample as well. V usage is TRBV19 and J usage is TRBJ2-3; TRBD1 or TRBD2 may be the D gene (5 bases each). V gave up 4 bases and J gave up 1 base, with 9 bases separating them. Germline V gene lookup returns CDR1 LNHDA and CDR2 SQIVND (reference sequence). The CDR3 runs 14 residues. In DNA form, the CDR3 reads TGTGCCAGTAGTAGAACGGGACGCACAGATACGCAGTATTTT. Its protein product is CASSRTGRTDTQYF.

This clone was detected once. The J gene is TRBJ2-2, the V gene TRBV11-2, with 8 bases identical to TRBD1. After removal of 4 bases from V and 4 bases from J, the junction contained 8 bases not matched to a gene. Germline CDR1 SGHAT, CDR2 FQNNGV. This CDR3 contains 16 residues. CDR3 protein: CASSSATGASTGELFF. In nucleotides, the CDR3 is TGTGCCAGCAGCTCCGCGACAGGGGCTAGCACCGGGGAGCTGTTTTTT.

V gene TRBV6-5 combines with J gene TRBJ1-1; the D gene is possibly TRBD1 (6 bases). Germline V gene data show CDR1 as MNHEY and CDR2 as SVGAGI. V lost 6 bases and J 4 bases, leaving 12 bases between the germline ends. The CDR3 runs 13 residues. The CDR3 loop is CASRWTVTTEAFF. The CDR3 DNA follows: TGTGCCAGCAGGTGGACAGTTACCACTGAAGCTTTCTTT.

The V gene is TRBV7-6, the J gene TRBJ2-1, with 14 bases aligning to TRBD2. The CDR3 has 20 amino acids. Trimming took 1 base from V and 3 from J; bases not matched to a gene: 11. Germline CDR1 reads SGHVS; CDR2 reads FNYEAQ. CDR3 sequence (DNA): TGTGCCAGCAGCTTAGAGCCAGGGAGGACTAGCGGGAGGATCTACAATGAGCAGTTCTTC. Translation gives CASSLEPGRTSGRIYNEQFF.

V and J are TRBV9 and TRBJ2-2; D might be TRBD1 (6 bases). CDR3 length: 15 residues. V gave up 1 base and J gave up 5 bases, with 12 bases separating them. Germline loops: CDR1 SGDLS, CDR2 YYNGEE. CDR3 amino acids: CASSVLGANTGELFF. The CDR3 nucleotides read TGTGCCAGCAGCGTATTGGGGGCTAATACCGGGGAGCTGTTTTTT.

As regards this clone: Additional DNA sequences in this sample encode the identical CDR3. The rearrangement joins TRBV18 to TRBJ2-3; possibly TRBD2 for D (5 bases). The V gene lost 6 bases and the J gene lost 3 bases, with 13 bases spanning the gap. The CDR3 runs 14 residues. CDR1 is KGHSH and CDR2 is LQKENI in the germline V gene. CDR3 DNA: TGTGCCAGCTCTCCCCGATCGGGAACAGATACGCAGTATTTT. Translating it yields CASSPRSGTDTQYF.

The chain carries TRBV5-4 and TRBJ1-3; TRBD1 matches 8 bases. The J segment lost 3 bases and the V segment lost 1 base, leaving 6 bases of the junction unmatched. The CDR3 length is 16 residues. The germline gives CDR1 SGHNT, CDR2 YYREEE (reference sequence). CDR3 DNA: TGTGCCAGCAGCTTGAACCCAGGGGGCGGTGGAAACACCATATATTTT. Translating it yields CASSLNPGGGGNTIYF.

This clone is a singleton in its sample. The chain joins TRBV2 to TRBJ1-5, with D unresolved. The germline CDR1 and CDR2 sequences are SNHLY and FYNNEI. The V end was cut by 8 bases, the J end by 3 bases, with 8 bases between. The CDR3 totals 12 residues. CDR3 nucleotide sequence: TGTGCCAGCCGCAGGATCAATCAGCCCCAGCATTTT. It translates to CASRRINQPQHF.

This rearrangement joins TRBV10-3 to TRBJ2-1; 11 positions agree with TRBD2. CDR1 is ENHRY, CDR2 SYGVKD, per germline. The CDR3 totals 13 residues. The V and J ends lost 10 bases and 8 bases, in that order; junction bases with no gene match: 7. The CDR3 protein is CATLAGGNDEQFF. The CDR3 DNA reads TGTGCCACCTTAGCGGGAGGGAACGATGAGCAGTTCTTC.

The chain has TRBV5-1 and TRBJ2-3; TRBD2 matches 8 bases. The ends lost 0 bases at V and 6 bases at J; junction bases unmatched: 12. CDR1 is SGHRS and CDR2 is YFSETQ in the germline V gene. The CDR3 sequence is 17 residues long. The chain's CDR3 is CASSLAGLAGSSDTQYF. CDR3 DNA sequence: TGCGCCAGCAGCTTGGCGGGTCTAGCGGGTTCCTCGGATACGCAGTATTTT.

The chain uses TRBV5-1 and TRBJ1-4, with a tentative D call TRBD1 (6 bases). CDR1 and CDR2 from the germline V gene are SGHRS and YFSETQ. Trimming took off 3 bases at V and 8 bases at J, with 20 bases between the two ends. The CDR3 runs to 16 residues. This CDR3 is CASSSLVQGRGEKLFF. CDR3 bases: TGCGCCAGCAGCTCCCTAGTCCAGGGGCGAGGGGAAAAACTGTTTTTT.

This clone appeared a single time. V is TRBV29-1 and J is TRBJ1-1; D uncertain. V shed 5 bases and J shed 0 bases, with 19 bases lying between them. CDR1 and CDR2 from the germline V gene are SQVTM and ANQGSEA. The CDR3 has 16 amino acids. The CDR3 spells CSVSPPSGQLNTEAFF. CDR3 sequence (DNA): TGCAGCGTTTCCCCTCCAAGTGGGCAGCTGAACACTGAAGCTTTCTTT.

This chain uses TRBV28 with TRBJ2-7, with 7 bases that match TRBD2. Germline V lookup: CDR1 MDHEN, CDR2 SYDVKM. The V and J ends lost 3 bases and 7 bases, in that order; junction bases with no gene match: 3. The CDR3 consists of 12 residues. The CDR3 is CASSFSGWEQYF. CDR3 bases: TGTGCCAGCAGTTTTAGCGGGTGGGAGCAGTACTTC.

J is TRBJ2-3 and V is TRBV10-2; D gene uncertain. Germline V gives CDR1 WSHSY, CDR2 SAAADI. V gave up 0 bases and J gave up 1 base, with 8 bases separating them. The CDR3 runs 15 residues. The CDR3 nucleotides read TGCGCCAGCAGTGAGTCGTTAGGCGGCACAGATACGCAGTATTTT. Residues: CASSESLGGTDTQYF.

V and J are TRBV11-2 and TRBJ2-7; 7 nucleotides agree with TRBD1. V dropped 5 bases and J dropped 1; count of bases not matched to a gene: 8. The CDR3 is 15 residues long. Per the germline V gene, CDR1 is SGHAT and CDR2 is FQNNGV. Here the CDR3 reads CASSTIRGTSYEQYF. For the CDR3, the DNA is TGTGCCAGCAGCACAATCAGGGGGACGTCCTACGAGCAGTACTTC.

The chain is built from TRBV10-1 and TRBJ1-2, with D perhaps matching TRBD1 (5 bases). The CDR3 totals 13 residues. CDR1 and CDR2 (germline): WNHNN, SYGVQD (reference sequence). The ends were cut back, 6 bases at V and 0 bases at J, with 8 bases in the middle. The CDR3 region is CASSTTANYGYTF. In DNA, the CDR3 is TGCGCCAGCAGCACGACAGCTAACTATGGCTACACCTTC.

The gene calls are TRBV4-1 and TRBJ1-5; unclear D gene. The germline V gene has CDR1 MGHRA and CDR2 YSYEKL. Trimming shortened V by 2 bases and J by 0 bases, and 5 bases separated the two germline ends. CDR3 size: 14 residues. The CDR3 bases are TGCGCCAGCAGCCAATTGATTAGCAATCAGCCCCAGCATTTT. Translated, it gives CASSQLISNQPQHF.